These 18 T cell receptor beta chains share one sample of origin, sequenced in a study of blood T cell repertoires in COVID-19. Assay: immunoSEQ multiplex PCR; the TCRdb copy retains only in-frame clones and omits some. The sample includes around 280,000 clones, approximately 84% seen only once; the top ten take about 2.2%. Sequencing was performed on peripheral blood. The receptors stem from a woman aged 25 to 45 who had recovered from COVID-19.

The chain uses TRBV11-3 and TRBJ2-1, with 7 bases fitting TRBD1. Looked up from germline, CDR1 is SGHNT and CDR2 is YENEEA. The CDR3 has 13 residues. Losses at the gene ends were 5 bases for V and 9 bases for J; bases not matched to a gene: 7. CDR3 amino acids: CASSRTGQPEQFF. The CDR3 bases are TGTGCCAGCAGCCGTACGGGACAGCCTGAGCAGTTCTTC.

The genes are TRBV29-1 and TRBJ1-1; possibly TRBD1 for D (5 bases). The V gene lost 5 bases and the J gene lost 5 bases, with 12 bases spanning the gap. Germline CDR1 is SQVTM and CDR2 is ANQGSEA. The CDR3 is 12 residues long. The DNA of the CDR3 is TGCAGCGTTACTTTAGGGGCTACTGAAGCTTTCTTT. The encoded protein is CSVTLGATEAFF. Full variable domain (outside the CDR3, taken from reference TRBV29-1 and TRBJ1-1): SAVISQKPSRDICQRGTSLTIQCQVDSQVTMMFWYRQQPGQSLTLIATANQGSEATYESGFVIDKFPISRPNLTFSTLTVSNMSPEDSSIYLCSVTLGATEAFFGQGTRLTVV.

The chain uses TRBV29-1 and TRBJ1-4; a weak D match, TRBD1 (6 bases). Germline loops: CDR1 SQVTM, CDR2 ANQGSEA. The CDR3 totals 14 residues. The V gene lost 5 bases and the J gene lost 8 bases, with 18 bases spanning the gap. CDR3: CSVSVGQEGEKLFF. The CDR3 DNA follows: TGCAGCGTTTCGGTGGGACAAGAGGGCGAAAAACTGTTTTTT.

The count of this clone is one. V gene TRBV2 combines with J gene TRBJ2-3; TRBD2 aligns across 10 bases. Trimming took 10 bases from V and 6 from J; bases not matched to a gene: 7. Germline-derived CDR1 and CDR2 are SNHLY and FYNNEI. This CDR3 has 13 residues. The CDR3 DNA sequence: TGTGCCACCCAAATAGCGGGAGGCGATACGCAGTATTTT. Its translation: CATQIAGGDTQYF.

The chain has TRBV28 and TRBJ1-5; 8 bases agree with TRBD1. The CDR3 sequence is 16 residues long. Germline V gene sequence: CDR1 MDHEN, CDR2 SYDVKM. V dropped 9 bases and J dropped 5; count of bases not matched to a gene: 15. The CDR3 protein is CARKRWQGADHQPQHF. For the CDR3, the DNA is TGTGCCAGAAAAAGATGGCAGGGGGCGGATCATCAGCCCCAGCATTTT.

V and J are TRBV7-8 and TRBJ1-2; D is unresolved. The V and J ends lost 1 base and 8 bases respectively, with 17 bases between them. The CDR3 spans 15 residues. In germline, CDR1 is SGHVS, CDR2 FQNEAQ. CDR3 sequence (DNA): TGTGCCAGCAGCTTAGAGTCTAAGTCCGGAGGCGGCTACACCTTC. It specifies CASSLESKSGGGYTF.

The J gene is TRBJ1-2, the V gene TRBV2; 7 bases are shared with TRBD1. Germline trimming cut 7 bases from V and 9 bases from J; bases unmatched to any gene: 5. Germline-derived CDR1 and CDR2 are SNHLY and FYNNEI. This CDR3 is 11 amino acids long. In nucleotides, the CDR3 is TGTGCCAGCACCGACAGGGCTAGCTACACCTTC. Amino acids: CASTDRASYTF.

V usage is TRBV5-1 and J usage is TRBJ2-5, with a weak D call TRBD2 (6 bases). Trimming removed 0 bases at V and 3 bases at J, with 9 bases between. Germline CDR1 SGHRS, CDR2 YFSETQ. CDR3 length equals 14 residues. The CDR3 nucleotides read TGCGCCAGCAGCTTGGCCGGGGGTAAAGAGACCCAGTACTTC. Translated: CASSLAGGKETQYF.

The CDR3: CAWRGDSSYNEQFF. CDR3 sequence (DNA): TGTGCCTGGCGGGGGGATAGCTCCTACAATGAGCAGTTCTTC. The J gene is TRBJ2-1, the V gene TRBV30; TRBD2 agrees at 7 bases. The CDR3 is 14 residues long. J was trimmed by 0 bases and V by 5 bases; bases with no gene match: 4. Germline CDR1 reads GTSNPN; CDR2 reads SVGIG (reference sequence).

The chain has TRBV2 and TRBJ2-7; D is possibly TRBD2 (6 bases). This CDR3 comprises 13 residues. CDR1 is SNHLY, CDR2 FYNNEI, per germline. V was clipped by 9 bases and J by 2 bases, with 14 bases between them. CDR3 amino acids: CASRGTPTYEQYF. The CDR3 DNA sequence: TGTGCCAGTCGTGGGACTCCAACCTACGAGCAGTACTTC. The whole variable domain, filled in from reference TRBV2 and TRBJ2-7, reads EPEVTQTPSHQVTQMGQEVILRCVPISNHLYFYWYRQILGQKVEFLVSFYNNEISEKSEIFDDQFSVERPDGSNFTLKIRSTKLEDSAMYFCASRGTPTYEQYFGPGTRLTVT.

This chain uses TRBV7-9 with TRBJ1-1, with 12 bases that match TRBD1. After removal of 6 bases from V and 9 bases from J, the junction contained 5 bases not matched to a gene. The CDR3 is made up of 13 amino acids. Germline V gene lookup returns CDR1 SEHNR and CDR2 FQNEAQ (reference sequence). The CDR3 sequence is CASRQGQGAQAFF. The CDR3 nucleotides are TGTGCCAGCAGACAGGGACAGGGGGCCCAAGCTTTCTTT.

The chain uses TRBV5-1 and TRBJ1-1; D is possibly TRBD1 (6 bases). The CDR3 totals 14 residues. Trimming took off 0 bases at V and 3 bases at J, with 9 bases between the two ends. Per germline, CDR1 SGHRS and CDR2 YFSETQ. CDR3 DNA: TGCGCCAGCAGCTTGGATGCAGGGGACACTGAAGCTTTCTTT. Encoded protein: CASSLDAGDTEAFF.

This chain joins TRBV27 and TRBJ2-7, with 10 bases aligning to TRBD1. The junction had 10 bases not matched to a gene; V was cut back by 5 bases and J by 6 bases. Germline CDR1 and CDR2: MNHEY and SMNVEV (reference sequence). CDR3 size: 15 residues. Here the CDR3 DNA reads TGTGCCAGCAGTGCGGGACAGGGGTTGGTATCCGAGCAGTACTTC. Translating it yields CASSAGQGLVSEQYF.

V gene TRBV10-3 combines with J gene TRBJ2-3, with 10 bases matching TRBD2. The ends lost 5 bases at V and 2 bases at J; junction bases unmatched: 10. The germline gives CDR1 ENHRY, CDR2 SYGVKD. CDR3 length equals 17 residues. The CDR3, as DNA: TGTGCCATCAGTTCTTTAACTAGCGGGGCATTCACAGATACGCAGTATTTT. As protein: CAISSLTSGAFTDTQYF.

This chain links TRBV28 with TRBJ2-7; D gene ambiguous. The germline V gene encodes CDR1 MDHEN and CDR2 SYDVKM. The CDR3 length is 11 residues. V lost 10 bases to trimming and J lost 6 bases, with 13 bases between them. Here the CDR3 reads CATYSIPEQYF. The CDR3, as DNA: TGTGCCACCTACTCAATCCCCGAGCAGTACTTC. The entire variable domain, with the rest obtained from reference TRBV28 and TRBJ2-7, is as follows: DVKVTQSSRYLVKRTGEKVFLECVQDMDHENMFWYRQDPGLGLRLIYFSYDVKMKEKGDIPEGYSVSREKKERFSLILESASTNQTSMYLCATYSIPEQYFGPGTRLTVT.

The J gene is TRBJ1-6, the V gene TRBV6-5; a possible D gene is TRBD1 (6 bases). CDR3 length: 16 amino acids. Germline V CDR1 and CDR2: MNHEY, SVGAGI. Trimming stripped 4 bases from V and 7 bases from J, with 17 bases between. CDR3 nucleotide sequence: TGTGCCAGCAGTTCCGCCAACAGGGACGTCAATTCACCCCTCCACTTT. It yields the protein CASSSANRDVNSPLHF.

This chain joins TRBV6-1 and TRBJ2-7, with 10 bases identical to TRBD2. In germline, CDR1 is MNHNS, CDR2 SASEGT. The junction had 7 bases not matched to a gene; V was cut back by 1 base and J by 1 base. The CDR3 consists of 17 residues. The DNA of the CDR3 is TGTGCCAGCAGTGAAGGACTAGCGGGCTTGGTATCCTACGAGCAGTACTTC. It codes for CASSEGLAGLVSYEQYF.

In this sample, this clone turned up once. The chain joins TRBV6-1 to TRBJ2-7, with TRBD2 matching 13 bases. Germline V lookup: CDR1 MNHNS, CDR2 SASEGT. With 3 bases clipped from V and 2 bases from J, the junction kept 1 base outside the gene matches. The CDR3 spans 15 residues. CDR3 region: CASSDGLAGAYEQYF. The CDR3 nucleotides are TGTGCCAGCAGTGACGGACTAGCGGGGGCCTACGAGCAGTACTTC.